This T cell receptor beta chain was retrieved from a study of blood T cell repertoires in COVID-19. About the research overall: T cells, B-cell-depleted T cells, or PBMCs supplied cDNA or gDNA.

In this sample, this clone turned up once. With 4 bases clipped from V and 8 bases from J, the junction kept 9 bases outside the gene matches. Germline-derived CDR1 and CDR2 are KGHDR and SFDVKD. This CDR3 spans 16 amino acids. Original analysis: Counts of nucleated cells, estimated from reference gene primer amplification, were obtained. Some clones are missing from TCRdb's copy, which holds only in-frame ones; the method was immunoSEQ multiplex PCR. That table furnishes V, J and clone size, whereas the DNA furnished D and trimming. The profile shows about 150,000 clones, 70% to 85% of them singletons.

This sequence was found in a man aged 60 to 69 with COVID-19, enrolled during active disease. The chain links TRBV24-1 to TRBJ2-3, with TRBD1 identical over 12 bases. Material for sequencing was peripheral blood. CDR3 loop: CATSDAGTGGVGTQYF. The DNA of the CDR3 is TGTGCCACCAGTGACGCCGGGACAGGGGGCGTTGGTACGCAGTATTTT.